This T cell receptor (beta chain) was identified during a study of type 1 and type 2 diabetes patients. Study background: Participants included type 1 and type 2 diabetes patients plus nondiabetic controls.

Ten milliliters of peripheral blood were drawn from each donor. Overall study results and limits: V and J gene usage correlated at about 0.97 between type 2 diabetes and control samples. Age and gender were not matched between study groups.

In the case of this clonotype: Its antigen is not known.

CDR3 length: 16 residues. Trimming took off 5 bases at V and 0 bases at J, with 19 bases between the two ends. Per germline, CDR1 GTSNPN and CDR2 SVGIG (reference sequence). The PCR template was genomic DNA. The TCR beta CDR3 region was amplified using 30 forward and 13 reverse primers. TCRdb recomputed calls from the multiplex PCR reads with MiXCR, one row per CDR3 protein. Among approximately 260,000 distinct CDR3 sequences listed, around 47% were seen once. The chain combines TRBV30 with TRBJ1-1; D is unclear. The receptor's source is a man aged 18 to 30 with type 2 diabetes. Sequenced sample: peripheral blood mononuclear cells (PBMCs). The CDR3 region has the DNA TGTGCCTGGGGGAACACCGGACGCTTCGTGAACACTGAAGCTTTCTTT. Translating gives CAWGNTGRFVNTEAFF.